Shown below are 30 T cell receptor beta chains from a single sample sequenced in a study of monozygotic twins with inflammatory bowel disease (dated 2019 in TCRdb). The receptor library was made with 5' RACE. For sequencing, an Illumina HiSeq 2500 was employed. After TCRdb reprocessed the reads, each CDR3 protein sequence was kept as one row, without DNA. The table kept for this sample lists around 40,000 distinct CDR3 sequences. The ten largest clones represent approximately 5.8% of the sample. Sequencing was done on a sample of blood. The receptors were gathered from a human donor with ulcerative colitis or Crohn's disease, or a healthy co-twin of an affected twin (not recorded which).

V gene TRBV20-1 combines with J gene TRBJ2-7. This CDR3 comprises 15 residues. Germline loops: CDR1 DFQATT, CDR2 SNEGSKA (reference sequence). This CDR3 reads CSARDSGLLSYEQYF.

This chain connects TRBV9 to TRBJ2-5; the TRBD1 assignment by TCRdb is unverifiable without DNA. The CDR3 extends over 15 amino acids. The V gene's germline CDR1 is SGDLS and CDR2 YYNGEE. CDR3 region: CASSVGQGGEETQYF.

The CDR3 loop is CASSPRQGVSGRETQYF. This chain uses TRBV7-2 with TRBJ2-5; TCRdb's D gene call, TRBD1, goes unchecked for lack of DNA. The CDR3 extends over 17 amino acids. Germline CDR1 and CDR2: SGHTA and FQGNSA.

CDR3: CASSREAQYQPQHF. The chain uses TRBV18 and TRBJ1-5. The germline V gene has CDR1 KGHSH and CDR2 LQKENI. The CDR3 sequence is 14 residues long. The whole variable domain, filled in from reference TRBV18 and TRBJ1-5, reads NAGVMQNPRHLVRRRGQEARLRCSPMKGHSHVYWYRQLPEEGLKFMVYLQKENIIDESGMPKERFSAEFPKEGPSILRIQQVVRGDSAAYFCASSREAQYQPQHFGDGTRLSIL.

J is TRBJ2-5 and V is TRBV28; TCRdb picks TRBD2, but there is no DNA to check that call. This CDR3 is built from 13 residues. Germline assignment: CDR1 MDHEN and CDR2 SYDVKM. CDR3 in amino acids: CATRQGGGETQYF.

The chain links TRBV7-2 to TRBJ2-3; TCRdb's assignment of TRBD2 cannot be checked, as there is no DNA. The CDR3 totals 16 residues. The germline V gene has CDR1 SGHTA and CDR2 FQGNSA. The CDR3 protein is CASSLGSSLRSDTQYF.

The genes are TRBV5-6 and TRBJ2-2; the D call of TRBD1 rests on TCRdb alone, since no DNA is present to check it. Per germline, CDR1 SGHDT and CDR2 YYEEEE. The CDR3 runs to 16 residues. CDR3 loop: CASSWRPLGATGELFF.

The J gene is TRBJ2-6, the V gene TRBV12-3 or TRBV12-4; there is no DNA to check the TCRdb D call of TRBD1. This CDR3 has 20 residues. This CDR3 is CASSPPGHVVHGSGANVLTF.

The chain couples TRBV27 to TRBJ2-3; the D gene TCRdb calls, TRBD1, cannot be checked with no DNA. The CDR3 has 12 residues. In germline, CDR1 is MNHEY, CDR2 SMNVEV (reference sequence). CDR3 loop: CASSPHLGMQYF.

CDR3 region: CASSPPNSIGYTF. V is TRBV18 and J is TRBJ1-2. The CDR3 is 13 residues long. Looked up from germline, CDR1 is KGHSH and CDR2 is LQKENI.

This chain joins TRBV29-1 and TRBJ2-7; TCRdb's D call of TRBD1 is untestable without DNA. The germline gives CDR1 SQVTM, CDR2 ANQGSEA. This CDR3 has 12 amino acids. CDR3 sequence: CSVGQGSGEQYF.

The chain links TRBV5-1 to TRBJ2-3; the TCRdb call, TRBD1, lacks DNA for checking. The CDR3 contains 16 residues. Germline-derived CDR1 and CDR2 are SGHRS and YFSETQ. CDR3 protein: CASSLLGGSGTDTQYF.

The rearrangement joins TRBV30 to TRBJ1-5; TCRdb's D call of TRBD1 is untestable without DNA. Per germline, CDR1 GTSNPN and CDR2 SVGIG (reference sequence). CDR3 size: 13 residues. The CDR3 protein is CAWSKQGNQPQHF.

This sequence joins TRBV20-1 and TRBJ2-5; TCRdb outputs TRBD2, but without DNA this stays unchecked. Germline values: CDR1 DFQATT, CDR2 SNEGSKA (reference sequence). The CDR3 spans 14 residues. CDR3 region: CSATIAGVGETQYF.

The chain has TRBV6-2 or TRBV6-3 and TRBJ2-2. The CDR3 length is 12 residues. Germline V lookup: CDR1 MNHEY, CDR2 SVGEGT. The CDR3 sequence is CASSYLAGELFF.

The chain has TRBV20-1 and TRBJ1-2. This CDR3 region has 14 residues. Germline CDR1 is DFQATT and CDR2 is SNEGSKA (reference sequence). This CDR3 reads CSARDTILRYGYTF.

This rearrangement joins TRBV7-6 to TRBJ2-7. The length of the CDR3 is 13 residues. Germline CDR1 reads SGHVS; CDR2 reads FNYEAQ. CDR3: CASSSGIDYEQYF.

The chain employs TRBV5-5 and TRBJ2-6; the D call from TCRdb, TRBD1, cannot be confirmed without DNA. Looked up from germline, CDR1 is SGHKS and CDR2 is YYEKEE (reference sequence). The CDR3 covers 15 residues. CDR3 protein: CASSLTGTGANVLTF.

This chain uses TRBV7-9 with TRBJ2-3; TCRdb lists TRBD1, though no DNA is available to test this call. Germline loops: CDR1 SEHNR, CDR2 FQNEAQ (reference sequence). The CDR3 runs to 14 residues. CDR3: CASSSGQGGDTQYF. Full variable domain (missing parts from reference TRBV7-9 and TRBJ2-3): DTGVSQNPRHKITKRGQNVTFRCDPISEHNRLYWYRQTLGQGPEFLTYFQNEAQLEKSRLLSDRFSAERPKGSFSTLEIQRTEQGDSAMYLCASSSGQGGDTQYFGPGTRLTVL.

J is TRBJ2-6 and V is TRBV15; TCRdb proposes TRBD2, but this gene call is untestable without DNA. The CDR3 is 16 amino acids. Germline V gene sequence: CDR1 LNHNV, CDR2 YYDKDF (reference sequence). CDR3: CATSYGTNSGANVLTF.

The V call is TRBV2, the J call TRBJ2-1; the TRBD2 assignment by TCRdb is unverifiable without DNA. Looked up from germline, CDR1 is SNHLY and CDR2 is FYNNEI. There are 15 residues in the CDR3. This CDR3 reads CASTLPGANYNEQFF.

This chain joins TRBV5-6 and TRBJ1-1. The CDR3 runs 15 residues. Germline CDR1 SGHDT, CDR2 YYEEEE. The CDR3 sequence is CASSLVRARNTEAFF.

The CDR3 loop reads CASSLVGGETQYF. The chain employs TRBV5-6 and TRBJ2-5; TCRdb outputs TRBD1, but without DNA this stays unchecked. The CDR3 runs 13 residues. Germline V gene data show CDR1 as SGHDT and CDR2 as YYEEEE.

The V call is TRBV20-1, the J call TRBJ1-2; TCRdb lists TRBD1, though no DNA is available to test this call. This CDR3 has 14 amino acids. Per the germline V gene, CDR1 is DFQATT and CDR2 is SNEGSKA (reference sequence). Here the CDR3 reads CSARENRVNYGYTF.

V gene TRBV27 combines with J gene TRBJ1-2; TCRdb picks TRBD1, but there is no DNA to check that call. This CDR3 spans 15 amino acids. In germline, CDR1 is MNHEY, CDR2 SMNVEV (reference sequence). The CDR3 here is CASSLTRDRVYGYTF.

This chain joins TRBV19 and TRBJ2-7; with no DNA, the TCRdb D assignment of TRBD1 cannot be verified. The CDR3 is 17 residues long. Germline lookup yields CDR1 LNHDA and CDR2 SQIVND (reference sequence). This chain's CDR3 is CASSPYASTGGSSEQYF.

This chain links TRBV2 with TRBJ2-5; TCRdb proposes TRBD2, but this gene call is untestable without DNA. This CDR3 is 14 amino acids long. Per germline, CDR1 SNHLY and CDR2 FYNNEI. The CDR3 is CASRARDSGETQYF.

The chain joins TRBV10-3 to TRBJ2-5; TCRdb proposes TRBD2, but this gene call is untestable without DNA. The CDR3 has 15 residues. The V gene's germline CDR1 is ENHRY and CDR2 SYGVKD. CDR3 protein: CAISDGLAGVGTQYF.

The chain has TRBV4-2 and TRBJ1-5; TCRdb reports TRBD1, a call that lacks DNA to check it against. Germline values: CDR1 LGHNA, CDR2 YNFKEQ. This CDR3 region has 16 residues. The CDR3: CASSRSTGDSNQPQHF.

This chain uses TRBV7-2 with TRBJ1-5; TCRdb lists TRBD1, though no DNA is available to test this call. This CDR3 is 16 amino acids long. The germline CDR1 and CDR2 sequences are SGHTA and FQGNSA. The CDR3 sequence is CASSLATGISNQPQHF.